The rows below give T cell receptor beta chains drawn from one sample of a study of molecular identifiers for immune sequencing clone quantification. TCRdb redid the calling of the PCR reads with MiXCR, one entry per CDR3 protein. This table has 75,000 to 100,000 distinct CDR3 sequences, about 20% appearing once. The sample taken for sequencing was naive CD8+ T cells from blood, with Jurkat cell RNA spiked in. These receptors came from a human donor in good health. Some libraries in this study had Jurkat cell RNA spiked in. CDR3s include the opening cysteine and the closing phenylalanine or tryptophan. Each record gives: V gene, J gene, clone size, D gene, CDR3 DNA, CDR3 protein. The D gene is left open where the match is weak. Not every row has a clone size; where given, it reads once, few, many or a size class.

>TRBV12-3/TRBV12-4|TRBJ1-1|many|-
TGTGCCAGCAGTTCATGGACAGATAGGAACACTGAAGCTTTCTTT
CASSSWTDRNTEAFF
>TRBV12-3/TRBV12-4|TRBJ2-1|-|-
TGTGCCAGCAGTTCCCCCGGTGGGGCCAACAATGAGCAGTTCTTC
CASSSPGGANNEQFF
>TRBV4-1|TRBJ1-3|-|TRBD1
TGCGCCAGCAGCCAATCGGGCGTCCAACAGGGGATAAACACCATATATTTT
CASSQSGVQQGINTIYF
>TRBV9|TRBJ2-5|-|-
TGTGCCAGCAGCGTAGGGGTGCAGGGTTCAGAGACCCAGTACTTC
CASSVGVQGSETQYF
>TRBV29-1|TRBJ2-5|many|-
TGCAGCGTGCGGGACATCCAAGAGACCCAGTACTTC
CSVRDIQETQYF
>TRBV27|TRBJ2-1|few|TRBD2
TGTGCCAGCAGTCGCCCCAGGGGGAGCGGGAGGTTCGATGAGCAGTTCTTC
CASSRPRGSGRFDEQFF
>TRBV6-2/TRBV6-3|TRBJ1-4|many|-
TGTGCCAGCAGTTACGATGAAAAACTGTTTTTT
CASSYDEKLFF
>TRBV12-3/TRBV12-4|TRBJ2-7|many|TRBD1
TGTGCCAGCAGTTTAGGGACAGGGGGTTTCGAGCAGTACTTC
CASSLGTGGFEQYF
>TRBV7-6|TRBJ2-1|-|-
TGTGCCAGCAGCCAGGAACAGGGTGGGTCCTACGATGAGCAGTTCTTC
CASSQEQGGSYDEQFF
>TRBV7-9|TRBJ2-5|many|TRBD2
TGTGCCAGCAGCTTAGACCCCCAGCGGGATGTTCGAGAGACCCAGTACTTC
CASSLDPQRDVRETQYF
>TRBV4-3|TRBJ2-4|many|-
TGCGCCAGCAGCCAAGACTGGCGGGAAAACATTCAGTACTTC
CASSQDWRENIQYF
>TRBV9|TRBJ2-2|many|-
TGTGCCAGCAGCGTAGATCAGGGGCGCGGCACCGGGGAGCTGTTTTTT
CASSVDQGRGTGELFF
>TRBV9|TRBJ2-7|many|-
TGTGCCAGCAGCGTGGTTGAGGGCTACGAGCAGTACTTC
CASSVVEGYEQYF
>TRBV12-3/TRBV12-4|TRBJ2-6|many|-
TGTGCCAGCAGTACCCCTCCATTCTCTGGGGCCAACGTCCTGACTTTC
CASSTPPFSGANVLTF
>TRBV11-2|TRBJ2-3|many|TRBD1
TGTGCCAGCAGCTCAGGGGGACAGATACGCACAGATACGCAGTATTTT
CASSSGGQIRTDTQYF
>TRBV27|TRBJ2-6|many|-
TGTGCCAGCAGTTTATCCCGGGACCGACGCTCTGGGGCCAACGTCCTGACTTTC
CASSLSRDRRSGANVLTF
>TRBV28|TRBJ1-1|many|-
TGTGCCAGCAGTCCTCCCGCGAGGTTGAACACTGAAGCTTTCTTT
CASSPPARLNTEAFF
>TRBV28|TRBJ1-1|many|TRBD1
TGTGCCAGCAGTTTCGACAGGGGGCCACCGAACACTGAAGCTTTCTTT
CASSFDRGPPNTEAFF
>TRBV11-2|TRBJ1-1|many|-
TGTGCCAGCAGCTTAGTGTCCACTGAAGCTTTCTTT
CASSLVSTEAFF
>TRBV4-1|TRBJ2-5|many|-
TGCGCCAGCAGCCAAGATAGAGGGACCCAGTACTTC
CASSQDRGTQYF
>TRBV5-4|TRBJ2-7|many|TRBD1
TGTGCCAGCAGCTTCGCTGTAGGATCGGGACAGAACTACGAGCAGTACTTC
CASSFAVGSGQNYEQYF
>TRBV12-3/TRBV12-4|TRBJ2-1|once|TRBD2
TGTGCCGGCAGTCAACTAGCGGGAACGTCCGATGAGCAGCTCTTC
CAGSQLAGTSDEQLF
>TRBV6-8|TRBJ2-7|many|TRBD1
TGTGCCAGCAGTTTTCTGGACAGGGAGCTCCAGTACGAGCAGTACTTC
CASSFLDRELQYEQYF
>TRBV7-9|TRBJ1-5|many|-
TGTGCCAGCAGCTCGGAGGGTCAGCCCCAGCATTTT
CASSSEGQPQHF
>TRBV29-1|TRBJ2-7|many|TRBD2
TGCAGCGTTGAAGACAGGAAGCGGGGGTACGAGCAGTACTTC
CSVEDRKRGYEQYF
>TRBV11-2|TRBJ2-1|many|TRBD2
TGTGCCAGCAGGTTGGGAGGGTTCCATGAGCAGTTCTTC
CASRLGGFHEQFF
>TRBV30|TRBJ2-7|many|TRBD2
TGTGCCTGGGAGACTAGCGACGGTTACGAGCAGTACTTC
CAWETSDGYEQYF
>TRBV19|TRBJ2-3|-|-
TGTGCCAGTAATCTCCCCCCAGTGACTAGAGTGCGCACAGATACGCAGTATTTT
CASNLPPVTRVRTDTQYF
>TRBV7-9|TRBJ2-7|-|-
TGTGCCAGCAGCGGTCATGGGCAGTCTCCCTACGAGCAGTGCTTC
CASSGHGQSPYEQCF
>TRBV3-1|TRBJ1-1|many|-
TGTGCCAGCAGCCAAGTTCGGGGGGGCGGTGGGACTGAAGCTTTCTTT
CASSQVRGGGGTEAFF
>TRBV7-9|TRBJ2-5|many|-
TGTGCCAGCAGTCCCTCAAACCAAGAGACCCAGTACTTC
CASSPSNQETQYF
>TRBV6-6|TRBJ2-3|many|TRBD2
TGTGCCAGCAGTGACATGACTAGCGGGGTAGCAGATACGCAGTATTTT
CASSDMTSGVADTQYF
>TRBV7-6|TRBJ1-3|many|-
TGTGCCAGCAGCTTAATCAACCAACCACAGTTCGGCTCTGGAAACACCATATATTTT
CASSLINQPQFGSGNTIYF
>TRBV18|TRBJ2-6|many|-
TGTGCCAGCTCACCAGGGGCGCGCTCTGGGGCCAACGTCCTGACTTTC
CASSPGARSGANVLTF
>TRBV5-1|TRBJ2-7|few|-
TGCGCCAGCAGTTGGGCCAGGGACTCCTACGAGCAGTACTTC
CASSWARDSYEQYF
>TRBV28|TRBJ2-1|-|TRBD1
TGTGCCAGCAGTTCGGGACAGGGCGGAACCGATGAGCAGTTCTTC
CASSSGQGGTDEQFF
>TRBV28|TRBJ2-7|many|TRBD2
TGTGCCAGCAGTTCCCGGACTAGCGGGGGCTACGAGCAGTACTTC
CASSSRTSGGYEQYF
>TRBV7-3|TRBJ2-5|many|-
TGTGCCAGCAGCCAGAAAGGTCTACAAGAGACCCAGTACTTC
CASSQKGLQETQYF
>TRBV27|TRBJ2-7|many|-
TGTGCCAGCAGTTTATCGGCCACAGAGGGCGAGCAGTACTTC
CASSLSATEGEQYF
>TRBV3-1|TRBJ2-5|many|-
TGTGCCAGCACCCCAGGATTACCTCGCGGGGGCGGACGAGAGACCCAGTACTTC
CASTPGLPRGGGRETQYF
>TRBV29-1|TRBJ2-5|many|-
TGCAGCGTTGAAGGTATATTACAAGAGACCCAGTACTTC
CSVEGILQETQYF
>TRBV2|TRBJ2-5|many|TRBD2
TGTGCCAGCAGTGAATCCAGCGGGATCCAAGAGACCCAGTACTTC
CASSESSGIQETQYF
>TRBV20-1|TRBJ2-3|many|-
TGCAGTGCCGTGGGACTCCACCTCACAGATACGCAGTATTTT
CSAVGLHLTDTQYF
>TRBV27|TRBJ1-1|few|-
TGTGCCAGCAGTTCCTTGACAGGCCTGAACACTGAAGCTCTCTTT
CASSSLTGLNTEALF
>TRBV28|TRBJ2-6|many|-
TGTGCCAGCAGTTTACCGACAGGCCTCATCGACTCTGGGGCCAACGTCCTGACTTTC
CASSLPTGLIDSGANVLTF
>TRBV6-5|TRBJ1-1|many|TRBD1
TGTGCCAGCAGTCGACAGGGGGCGGACACTGAAGCTTTCTTT
CASSRQGADTEAFF
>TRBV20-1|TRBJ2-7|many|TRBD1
TGCAGTGCTAGAGATAACAGGGGAAATCTTTACGAGCAGTACTTC
CSARDNRGNLYEQYF
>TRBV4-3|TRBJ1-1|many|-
TGCGCCAGCAGCCAAGACTATATAACGTACACTGAAGCTTTCTTT
CASSQDYITYTEAFF
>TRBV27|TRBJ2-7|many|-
TGTGCCAGCAGTTCCTACAAGAGCTCCTACGAGCAGTACTTC
CASSSYKSSYEQYF
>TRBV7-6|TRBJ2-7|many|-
TGTGCCAGCAGCCCGGCAGCCGGGTACGACTACGAGCAGTACTTC
CASSPAAGYDYEQYF
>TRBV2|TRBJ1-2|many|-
TGTGCCAGCAGTGATAGGGACCGAGCTAACTATGGCTACACCTTC
CASSDRDRANYGYTF
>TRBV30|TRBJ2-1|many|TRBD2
TGTGCCTGGAGTGTACTAGCGGGGCCTTACAATGAGCAGTTCTTC
CAWSVLAGPYNEQFF
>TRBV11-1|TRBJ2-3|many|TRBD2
TGTGCCAGCCACACGGGGAGGGTGACCTTCGTGGATACGCAGTATTTT
CASHTGRVTFVDTQYF
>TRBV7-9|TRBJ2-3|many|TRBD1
TGTGCCAGCAGCTCTGGACAGGGCACAGATACGCAGTATTTT
CASSSGQGTDTQYF
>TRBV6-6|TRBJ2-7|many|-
TGTGCCAGCAGTTACTCGGTAGTAGGCGGCGAGCAGTACTTC
CASSYSVVGGEQYF
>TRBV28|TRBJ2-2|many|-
TGTGCCAGCAGTTTGGTCGCTCTTTCTTACACCGGGGAGCTGTTTTTT
CASSLVALSYTGELFF